These T cell receptor beta chains were read from a single sample in a study of blood T cell repertoires in COVID-19. Method: immunoSEQ multiplex PCR; TCRdb's copy keeps in-frame clones and lacks some. The table shows under 300,000 clones, with roughly 87% occurring only once. Sequencing was performed on peripheral blood. Receptors were obtained from a woman aged 30 to 39 with acute or convalescent COVID-19. Both conserved end residues are part of each CDR3. The D gene is left open where the match is weak. Clone size is stated in some rows and not others, as once, few, many or a class when expanded.

v_call: TRBV6-9
d_call: TRBD1
clone_size: -
j_call: TRBJ2-7
cdr3_nt: TGTGCCAGCACCGGGACAGGGAACTACGAGCAGTACTTC
cdr3_aa: CASTGTGNYEQYF

v_call: TRBV10-1
d_call: -
clone_size: -
j_call: TRBJ2-7
cdr3_nt: TGCGCCAGCACTAAGCGGAAGTCCTACGAGCAGTACTTC
cdr3_aa: CASTKRKSYEQYF

v_call: TRBV27
d_call: TRBD1
clone_size: -
j_call: TRBJ1-5
cdr3_nt: TGTGCCAGCAGTATCACAACCCCTCGGACAGGTTGGCGCCAGCCCCAGCATTTT
cdr3_aa: CASSITTPRTGWRQPQHF

v_call: TRBV5-4
d_call: -
clone_size: -
j_call: TRBJ2-1
cdr3_nt: TGTGCCAGCAGCCTACGGCAGGGATACAATGAGCAGTTCTTC
cdr3_aa: CASSLRQGYNEQFF

v_call: TRBV11-3
d_call: -
clone_size: once
j_call: TRBJ2-3
cdr3_nt: TGTGCCAGCAGCCCCGGTGCGGGAAGCACAGATACGCAGTATTTT
cdr3_aa: CASSPGAGSTDTQYF

v_call: TRBV29-1
d_call: TRBD1
clone_size: -
j_call: TRBJ2-7
cdr3_nt: TGCAGCGCCGGTTCGGGGACAGGGGCGGACGAGCAGTACTTC
cdr3_aa: CSAGSGTGADEQYF

v_call: TRBV27
d_call: -
clone_size: once
j_call: TRBJ2-3
cdr3_nt: TGTGCCAGCAGTTCCGGGACAACTCTCACAGATACGCAGTATTTT
cdr3_aa: CASSSGTTLTDTQYF

v_call: TRBV3-1/TRBV3-2
d_call: -
clone_size: -
j_call: TRBJ1-1
cdr3_nt: TGTGCCAGCAGCCAGGGCCTTTTCACTGAAGCTTTCTTT
cdr3_aa: CASSQGLFTEAFF

v_call: TRBV7-8
d_call: TRBD2
clone_size: -
j_call: TRBJ2-3
cdr3_nt: TGTGCCAGCAGACGGACTAGCGGGAAGGGGGGAGATACGCAGTATTTT
cdr3_aa: CASRRTSGKGGDTQYF

v_call: TRBV13
d_call: TRBD2
clone_size: -
j_call: TRBJ2-7
cdr3_nt: TGTGCCAGCAGAGAAGCGGGAGCCAGGTCCTACGAGCAGTACTTC
cdr3_aa: CASREAGARSYEQYF

v_call: TRBV14
d_call: TRBD2
clone_size: once
j_call: TRBJ2-3
cdr3_nt: TGTGCCAGCAGCCAAGAAATAGCGGGAGGGATATTAAGGACAGATACGCAGTATTTT
cdr3_aa: CASSQEIAGGILRTDTQYF

v_call: TRBV2
d_call: TRBD2
clone_size: -
j_call: TRBJ2-5
cdr3_nt: TGTGCCAGCAGTGGCCCCGGGACTAGCGGGCCCCAAGAGACCCAGTACTTC
cdr3_aa: CASSGPGTSGPQETQYF

v_call: TRBV7-2
d_call: -
clone_size: -
j_call: TRBJ2-1
cdr3_nt: TGTGCCAGCAAACAAGCGGGGACAACCATTAATGAGCAGTTCTTC
cdr3_aa: CASKQAGTTINEQFF

v_call: TRBV29-1
d_call: -
clone_size: -
j_call: TRBJ2-2
cdr3_nt: TGCAGCGCGACGGGGGAGGCGGGATGGTGGGAGCTGTTTTTT
cdr3_aa: CSATGEAGWWELFF

v_call: TRBV6-2/TRBV6-3
d_call: -
clone_size: few
j_call: TRBJ2-7
cdr3_nt: TGTGCCAGCAGCCCGCGGCGGGGCACTTACGAGCAGTACTTC
cdr3_aa: CASSPRRGTYEQYF

v_call: TRBV2
d_call: -
clone_size: -
j_call: TRBJ2-3
cdr3_nt: TGTGCCAGCAGACTAGCAGATACGCAGTATTTT
cdr3_aa: CASRLADTQYF

v_call: TRBV12-1
d_call: -
clone_size: -
j_call: TRBJ1-5
cdr3_nt: TGTGCCAGCAGCTTTGGGGACAGGCCAAATCAGCCCCAGCATTTT
cdr3_aa: CASSFGDRPNQPQHF

v_call: TRBV25-1
d_call: -
clone_size: -
j_call: TRBJ1-2
cdr3_nt: TGTGCCAGCAGTTTGCCCGGGGGCTATGGCTACACCTTC
cdr3_aa: CASSLPGGYGYTF

v_call: TRBV6-6
d_call: -
clone_size: -
j_call: TRBJ2-7
cdr3_nt: TGTGCCATCCGACAGGATTCCTACGAGCAGTACTTC
cdr3_aa: CAIRQDSYEQYF

v_call: TRBV6-5
d_call: TRBD2
clone_size: -
j_call: TRBJ2-5
cdr3_nt: TGTGCCAGCAGTTACTCCGGGACTAGAGAAGAGACCCAGTACTTC
cdr3_aa: CASSYSGTREETQYF

v_call: TRBV19
d_call: -
clone_size: -
j_call: TRBJ1-4
cdr3_nt: TGTGCCAGTAGTACCGGACAGTTTGAAAAACTGTTTTTT
cdr3_aa: CASSTGQFEKLFF

v_call: TRBV27
d_call: -
clone_size: -
j_call: TRBJ2-1
cdr3_nt: TGTGCCAGCAGAAGCACTAGGCCCGGCCAGTTCTTC
cdr3_aa: CASRSTRPGQFF

v_call: TRBV10-3
d_call: TRBD2
clone_size: -
j_call: TRBJ2-3
cdr3_nt: TGTGCCATCAGTGGTGTGGCGGGGGGTTCCACAGATACGCAGTATTTT
cdr3_aa: CAISGVAGGSTDTQYF

v_call: TRBV6-5
d_call: -
clone_size: -
j_call: TRBJ1-5
cdr3_nt: TGTGCCAGCAGTTACCGGCCCTCCGGGAATCAGCCCCAGCATTTT
cdr3_aa: CASSYRPSGNQPQHF

v_call: TRBV27
d_call: -
clone_size: once
j_call: TRBJ1-1
cdr3_nt: TGTGCCAGCAGTTTAATCCCCCAGGCACTTGAAGCTTTCTTT
cdr3_aa: CASSLIPQALEAFF

v_call: TRBV5-1
d_call: TRBD2
clone_size: -
j_call: TRBJ2-5
cdr3_nt: TGCGCCAGCAGCTTGGCCCCCACTAGCGGGATTGAGACCCAGTACTTC
cdr3_aa: CASSLAPTSGIETQYF

v_call: TRBV14
d_call: -
clone_size: once
j_call: TRBJ1-4
cdr3_nt: TGTGCCAGCAGCCAAGAATTATTGGGGAGGGCGACGAGTGAAAAACTGTTTTTT
cdr3_aa: CASSQELLGRATSEKLFF

v_call: TRBV3-1/TRBV3-2
d_call: TRBD2
clone_size: -
j_call: TRBJ2-5
cdr3_nt: TGTGCCAGCAGCCAAACGACTAGCGGGACTGAGACCCAGTACTTC
cdr3_aa: CASSQTTSGTETQYF

v_call: TRBV19
d_call: TRBD1
clone_size: -
j_call: TRBJ2-3
cdr3_nt: TGTGCCAGCTCCACAGGGGCCTCAGATACGCAGTATTTT
cdr3_aa: CASSTGASDTQYF

v_call: TRBV7-2
d_call: -
clone_size: once
j_call: TRBJ1-5
cdr3_nt: TGTGCCAGCAGCATAAGCCGTAGTTACCCTCAGCCCCAGCATTTT
cdr3_aa: CASSISRSYPQPQHF

v_call: TRBV4-3
d_call: -
clone_size: -
j_call: TRBJ1-3
cdr3_nt: TGCGCCAGCAGCCCCCAAGTAGATTTCTCTGGAAACACCATATATTTT
cdr3_aa: CASSPQVDFSGNTIYF

v_call: TRBV4-3
d_call: -
clone_size: once
j_call: TRBJ1-2
cdr3_nt: TGCGCCAGCAGCCGCCAGGACGGGGGGTCCTATGGCTACACCTTC
cdr3_aa: CASSRQDGGSYGYTF

v_call: TRBV6-1
d_call: TRBD1
clone_size: -
j_call: TRBJ1-5
cdr3_nt: TGTGCCAGCAGTGAATGGCGGGGACAGGGTTCTCAGCCCCAGCATTTT
cdr3_aa: CASSEWRGQGSQPQHF

v_call: TRBV29-1
d_call: TRBD1
clone_size: -
j_call: TRBJ1-1
cdr3_nt: TGCAGCGCAACACAGGGGGGAGTCACTGAAGCTTTCTTT
cdr3_aa: CSATQGGVTEAFF

v_call: TRBV20-1
d_call: -
clone_size: -
j_call: TRBJ1-4
cdr3_nt: TGCAGTGCTCACAGGGATGAAAAACTGTTTTTT
cdr3_aa: CSAHRDEKLFF

v_call: TRBV19
d_call: -
clone_size: -
j_call: TRBJ1-4
cdr3_nt: TGTGCCAGTAGTTCGCGGACAGACTATAATGAAAAACTGTTTTTT
cdr3_aa: CASSSRTDYNEKLFF

v_call: TRBV7-9
d_call: TRBD1
clone_size: few
j_call: TRBJ1-4
cdr3_nt: TGTGCCAGCAGCTCAGGACAGGGGAATGAAAAACTGTTTTTT
cdr3_aa: CASSSGQGNEKLFF

v_call: TRBV27
d_call: TRBD2
clone_size: -
j_call: TRBJ2-1
cdr3_nt: TGTGCCAGCAGTTTAGCGGGAGTGAGACCTAATGAGCAGTTCTTC
cdr3_aa: CASSLAGVRPNEQFF

v_call: TRBV7-8
d_call: TRBD1
clone_size: -
j_call: TRBJ1-1
cdr3_nt: TGTGCCAGCAGCAACCATATACCGGGACAGGCCACTGAAGCTTTCTTT
cdr3_aa: CASSNHIPGQATEAFF

v_call: TRBV7-2
d_call: TRBD2
clone_size: -
j_call: TRBJ2-7
cdr3_nt: TGTGCCAGCAGGTCAGCGGGAGCCCTCCCGGGCGAGCAGTACTTC
cdr3_aa: CASRSAGALPGEQYF

v_call: TRBV18
d_call: -
clone_size: once
j_call: TRBJ2-5
cdr3_nt: TGTGCCAGCTCACCATTGGGCTCGTACCAAGAGACCCAGTACTTC
cdr3_aa: CASSPLGSYQETQYF

v_call: TRBV19
d_call: TRBD2
clone_size: -
j_call: TRBJ2-1
cdr3_nt: TGTGCCAGTATACCCTCGGGAGGGCCTGGTTTGTATGAGCAGTTCTTC
cdr3_aa: CASIPSGGPGLYEQFF

v_call: TRBV14
d_call: -
clone_size: -
j_call: TRBJ1-2
cdr3_nt: TGTGCCAGCAGCCAAGAGGGGGGGGCTCGTGGCTACACCTTC
cdr3_aa: CASSQEGGARGYTF

v_call: TRBV19
d_call: -
clone_size: -
j_call: TRBJ1-3
cdr3_nt: TGTGCCAGTACTCAGTACCGGGGAACTGGAAACACCATATATTTT
cdr3_aa: CASTQYRGTGNTIYF

v_call: TRBV10-1
d_call: TRBD2
clone_size: -
j_call: TRBJ2-1
cdr3_nt: TGCGCCAGCTCGGGACTAGCGGGAGGTACACGTAGGAATGAGCAGTTCTTC
cdr3_aa: CASSGLAGGTRRNEQFF

v_call: TRBV19
d_call: TRBD2
clone_size: -
j_call: TRBJ2-7
cdr3_nt: TGTGCCAGTAGTACCGGAGCTAGCGGAAAATACGAGCAGTACTTC
cdr3_aa: CASSTGASGKYEQYF

v_call: TRBV7-2
d_call: -
clone_size: -
j_call: TRBJ2-1
cdr3_nt: TGTGCCAGCAGCGCCTGGCGGGATGAGCAGTTCTTC
cdr3_aa: CASSAWRDEQFF

v_call: TRBV6-5
d_call: TRBD1
clone_size: few
j_call: TRBJ1-1
cdr3_nt: TGTGCCAGCAGTACCAGGACAGGGCGCGCTGAAGCTTTCTTT
cdr3_aa: CASSTRTGRAEAFF

v_call: TRBV7-8
d_call: -
clone_size: -
j_call: TRBJ2-5
cdr3_nt: TGTGCCAGCAGCCCTAACGTTGAGACCCAGTACTTC
cdr3_aa: CASSPNVETQYF

v_call: TRBV5-4
d_call: -
clone_size: -
j_call: TRBJ1-1
cdr3_nt: TGTGCCAGCAGTCCAGTGGGGCAGCTGAACACTGAAGCTTTCTTT
cdr3_aa: CASSPVGQLNTEAFF

v_call: TRBV2
d_call: -
clone_size: -
j_call: TRBJ1-3
cdr3_nt: TGTGCCAGCAGTGAATCGGGTCTGACTGGAAACACCATATATTTT
cdr3_aa: CASSESGLTGNTIYF

v_call: TRBV5-1
d_call: -
clone_size: -
j_call: TRBJ2-7
cdr3_nt: TGCGCCAGCAGCGATCCCAGCGACTACTACGAGCAGTACTTC
cdr3_aa: CASSDPSDYYEQYF

v_call: TRBV27
d_call: TRBD2
clone_size: -
j_call: TRBJ2-1
cdr3_nt: TGTGCCAGCAGTTCCCAAACTAGCGGGAGCGGTCCGGGCAATGAGCAGTTCTTC
cdr3_aa: CASSSQTSGSGPGNEQFF

v_call: TRBV7-9
d_call: TRBD1
clone_size: -
j_call: TRBJ2-7
cdr3_nt: TGTGCCAGCAGCTCCATCGGGACAGACTCCTACGAGCAGTACTTC
cdr3_aa: CASSSIGTDSYEQYF